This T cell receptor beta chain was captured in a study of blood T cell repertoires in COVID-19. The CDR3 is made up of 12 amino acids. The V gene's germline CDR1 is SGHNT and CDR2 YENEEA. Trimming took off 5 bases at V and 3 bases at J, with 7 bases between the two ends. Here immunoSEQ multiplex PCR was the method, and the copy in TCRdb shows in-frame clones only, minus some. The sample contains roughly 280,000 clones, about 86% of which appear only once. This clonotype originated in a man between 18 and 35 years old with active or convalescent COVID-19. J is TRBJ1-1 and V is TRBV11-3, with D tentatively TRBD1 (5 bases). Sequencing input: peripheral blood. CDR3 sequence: CASSRGDTEAFF. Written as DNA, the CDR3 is TGTGCCAGCAGCCGGGGGGACACTGAAGCTTTCTTT.